This T cell receptor beta chain originates from a study of low-dose radiotherapy and immunotherapy resistance in tumors. The CDR3 runs 16 residues. The V and J ends lost 7 bases and 6 bases, in that order; junction bases with no gene match: 11. Sample time point: before trial treatment. Alpha- and beta-chain coverage of first-strand cDNA came from TRAV- and TRBV-specific primers. The authors amplified TCRs for approximately 20 PCR cycles with a constant-region primer and a V-primer adapter. TCRdb itself ran the reads through MiXCR, one entry per CDR3 protein. Here the sample spans 80,000 to 90,000 distinct CDR3 sequences, 18% being singletons. At least ten counts were recorded for this clonotype.

The receptor was isolated from a male donor with prostate cancer. The starting material was PBMCs, obtained before treatment. V usage is TRBV12-3 or TRBV12-4 and J usage is TRBJ2-2, with TRBD1 matching over 10 bases. The CDR3 DNA reads as TGTGCCAGCAACGACCGGGACAGGGGATTCGCCGGGGAGCTGTTTTTT. This gives the protein CASNDRDRGFAGELFF.